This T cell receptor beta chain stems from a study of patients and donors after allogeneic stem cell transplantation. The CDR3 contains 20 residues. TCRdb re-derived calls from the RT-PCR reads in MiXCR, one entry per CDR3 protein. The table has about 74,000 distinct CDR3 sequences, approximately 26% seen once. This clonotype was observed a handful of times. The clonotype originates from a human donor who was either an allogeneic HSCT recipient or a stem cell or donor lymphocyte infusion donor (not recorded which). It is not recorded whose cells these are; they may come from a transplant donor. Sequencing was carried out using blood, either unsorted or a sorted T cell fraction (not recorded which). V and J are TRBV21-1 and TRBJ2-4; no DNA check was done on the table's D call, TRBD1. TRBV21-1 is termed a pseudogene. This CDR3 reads CASSKELTGRLTLTKNIQYF. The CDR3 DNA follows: TGTGCCAGCAGCAAAGAGCTTACGGGACGCCTTACCCTAACCAAAAACATTCAGTACTTC.